The rows below give T cell receptor beta chains drawn from one sample of a study of blood T cells in healthy people across ages. TCRdb analysed the 5' RACE reads with MiXCR anew, one entry per CDR3 protein. Among about 1,400,000 distinct CDR3 sequences listed, approximately 38% were seen once. The sample was blood. All receptors come from a woman under 30 in good health. Both conserved end residues are part of each CDR3. The D gene is left open where the match is weak. The size entry is marked missing in some rows and otherwise reads once, few, many or a size class.

few,TRBV6-5,TRBD2,TRBJ2-1,CASSRTSGFNEQFF,TGTGCCAGCAGCAGGACTAGCGGTTTCAATGAGCAGTTCTTC
.,TRBV20-1,TRBD1,TRBJ1-1,CSAEGQPNTEAFF,TGCAGTGCCGAGGGACAGCCAAACACTGAAGCTTTCTTT
many,TRBV28,.,TRBJ2-7,CASSSLYSYEQYF,TGTGCCAGCAGCTCCCTGTACTCCTACGAGCAGTACTTC
many,TRBV20-1,.,TRBJ2-7,CSAAPYEQYF,TGCAGTGCTGCCCCATACGAGCAGTACTTC
.,TRBV20-1,.,TRBJ1-5,CSASPREGDQPQHF,TGCAGTGCTTCCCCACGGGAGGGCGATCAGCCCCAGCATTTT
few,TRBV4-2,TRBD1,TRBJ2-7,CASSQARGQPYEQYF,TGTGCCAGCAGCCAAGCCAGGGGGCAACCCTACGAGCAGTACTTC
many,TRBV12-3/TRBV12-4,TRBD1,TRBJ1-2,CASSRDRAGYTF,TGTGCCAGCAGCCGGGACAGGGCTGGCTACACCTTC
few,TRBV19,.,TRBJ2-3,CASSIGGADTQYF,TGTGCCAGTAGTATAGGCGGGGCAGATACGCAGTATTTT
.,TRBV20-1,.,TRBJ1-4,CSARSGGNEKLFF,TGCAGTGCTAGATCCGGGGGTAATGAAAAACTGTTTTTT
.,TRBV29-1,.,TRBJ2-1,CSVGRLFSYNEQFF,TGCAGCGTTGGTCGCCTCTTCTCCTACAATGAGCAGTTCTTC
.,TRBV2,.,TRBJ1-5,CASSGPGTYSNQPQHF,TGTGCCAGCAGTGGCCCCGGGACATATAGCAATCAGCCCCAGCATTTT
few,TRBV7-2,.,TRBJ2-5,CASSLALSSGEQYF,TGTGCCAGCAGCTTAGCGCTCTCCTCGGGTGAGCAGTACTTC
.,TRBV6-2/TRBV6-3,TRBD2,TRBJ2-7,CASSAAGGLQKQYF,TGTGCCAGCAGTGCAGCGGGAGGCCTTCAAAAGCAGTACTTC
many,TRBV25-1,TRBD1,TRBJ2-5,CASSETGQETQYF,TGTGCCAGCAGCGAGACAGGGCAAGAGACCCAGTACTTC
many,TRBV12-3/TRBV12-4,.,TRBJ2-7,CASSLESYEQYF,TGTGCCAGCAGTTTAGAATCCTACGAGCAGTACTTC
.,TRBV5-1,.,TRBJ2-1,CASSLDYNNEQFF,TGCGCCAGCAGCCTAGACTACAACAATGAGCAGTTCTTC
.,TRBV12-3/TRBV12-4,TRBD1,TRBJ1-1,CASRTDRGKTNTEAFF,TGTGCCAGCAGGACGGACAGGGGGAAGACGAACACTGAAGCTTTCTTT
many,TRBV3-1,.,TRBJ2-3,CASSQTKGGRTDTQYF,TGTGCCAGCAGCCAAACTAAGGGGGGCCGCACAGATACGCAGTATTTT
few,TRBV27,TRBD1,TRBJ1-2,CASSSSSYGDRGVYGYTF,TGTGCCAGCAGTTCCTCCTCCTATGGGGACAGGGGCGTCTATGGCTACACCTTC
.,TRBV28,.,TRBJ2-1,CASSPLLGRVGNEQFF,TGTGCCAGCAGTCCCTTACTGGGCAGGGTGGGCAATGAGCAGTTCTTC
.,TRBV25-1,.,TRBJ1-1,CASSEGANTEAFF,TGTGCCAGCAGTGAGGGGGCTAACACTGAAGCTTTCTTT
few,TRBV27,.,TRBJ1-2,CASSPLTGLGGYTF,TGTGCCAGCAGTCCACTAACAGGGCTTGGTGGCTACACCTTC
.,TRBV6-2/TRBV6-3,TRBD1,TRBJ1-1,CASTKGDRPNTEAFF,TGTGCCAGCACCAAGGGGGACAGACCGAACACTGAAGCTTTCTTT
few,TRBV3-1,.,TRBJ2-1,CASRKAHGAYNEQFF,TGTGCCAGCCGAAAGGCACACGGGGCCTACAATGAGCAGTTCTTC
.,TRBV28,.,TRBJ1-2,CASSLGGTSGYGHTF,TGTGCCAGCAGTTTGGGGGGCACCTCTGGCTATGGCCACACCTTC
few,TRBV20-1,TRBD1,TRBJ1-1,CSALEGAPDTEAFF,TGCAGTGCGCTGGAGGGGGCGCCGGACACTGAAGCTTTCTTT
.,TRBV20-1,.,TRBJ2-7,CSALGGIGYEQYF,TGCAGTGCGCTTGGGGGGATCGGCTACGAGCAGTACTTC
.,TRBV20-1,.,TRBJ1-1,CSGWGGSEAFF,TGCAGTGGTTGGGGGGGGTCTGAAGCTTTCTTT
few,TRBV3-1,.,TRBJ1-1,CASSQGLGEWNTEAFF,TGTGCCAGCAGCCAAGGGCTAGGGGAGTGGAACACTGAAGCTTTCTTT
.,TRBV3-1,.,TRBJ2-7,CASSQVVGPAYEQYF,TGTGCCAGCAGCCAAGTCGTGGGTCCGGCCTACGAGCAGTACTTC
.,TRBV6-2/TRBV6-3,TRBD2,TRBJ2-3,CASSWDLAGIADTQYF,TGTGCCAGCAGTTGGGACCTAGCGGGAATCGCAGATACGCAGTATTTT
many,TRBV7-2,.,TRBJ2-5,CASSLGRGETQYF,TGTGCCAGCAGCTTAGGCCGAGGAGAGACCCAGTACTTC
once,TRBV20-1,TRBD1,TRBJ1-1,CSARNRGSTEAFF,TGCAGTGCTAGAAACAGGGGTTCGACTGAAGCTTTCTTT
.,TRBV7-8,.,TRBJ1-1,CASSLTRDTEAFF,TGTGCCAGCAGTCTTACCCGGGACACTGAAGCTTTCTTT
few,TRBV5-6,TRBD2,TRBJ2-1,CASSLDGGAYYNEQFF,TGTGCCAGCAGCTTGGACGGGGGGGCTTACTACAATGAGCAGTTCTTC
few,TRBV7-9,.,TRBJ2-2,CASSLAPGGELFF,TGTGCCAGCAGCTTAGCGCCGGGAGGGGAGCTGTTTTTT
.,TRBV5-1,.,TRBJ2-7,CASSLGEVAYEQYF,TGCGCCAGCAGCTTGGGGGAGGTCGCCTACGAGCAGTACTTC
.,TRBV10-3,.,TRBJ2-2,CAIRVYGVPGELFF,TGTGCCATCAGGGTATACGGGGTTCCCGGGGAGCTGTTTTTT
few,TRBV20-1,.,TRBJ2-3,CSVPQLDTQYF,TGCAGTGTCCCACAGCTAGATACGCAGTATTTT
.,TRBV7-2,TRBD1,TRBJ2-1,CASSLVSGGVYNEQFF,TGTGCCAGCAGCTTAGTATCAGGGGGAGTCTACAATGAGCAGTTCTTC
.,TRBV5-5,.,TRBJ2-5,CASSHPPDQGWQETQYF,TGTGCCAGCAGCCATCCCCCTGACCAGGGGTGGCAAGAGACCCAGTACTTC
few,TRBV4-1,TRBD2,TRBJ2-1,CASSQDPRSGRFYNEQFF,TGCGCCAGCAGCCAAGACCCCCGAAGCGGGAGATTCTACAATGAGCAGTTCTTC
few,TRBV29-1,TRBD1,TRBJ2-2,CSVEGQGANTGELFF,TGCAGCGTTGAAGGACAGGGTGCGAACACCGGGGAGCTGTTTTTT
.,TRBV27,TRBD2,TRBJ2-5,CASSGRGGAVEQYF,TGTGCCAGCAGCGGACGCGGGGGGGCGGTGGAGCAGTACTTC
.,TRBV20-1,.,TRBJ2-1,CSASMGTWSDNEQFF,TGCAGTGCTAGTATGGGTACCTGGTCGGACAATGAGCAGTTCTTC
.,TRBV20-1,.,TRBJ1-1,CSASGQLNTEAFF,TGCAGTGCTAGTGGGCAGCTGAACACTGAAGCTTTCTTT
.,TRBV25-1,TRBD2,TRBJ2-7,CASSEFLLAGVETQNF,TGTGCCAGCAGTGAATTCTTACTAGCGGGAGTAGAGACCCAGAACTTC
.,TRBV28,.,TRBJ1-6,CASSFAIGTDDNSPLHF,TGTGCCAGCAGTTTTGCGATTGGGACCGACGATAATTCACCCCTCCACTTT
many,TRBV20-1,TRBD2,TRBJ2-3,CSAKRERGSTDTQYF,TGCAGTGCTAAGCGGGAGAGGGGTAGCACAGATACGCAGTATTTT
.,TRBV29-1,.,TRBJ2-1,CSTRPSTNEQFF,TGCAGCACAAGGCCTTCGACCAATGAGCAGTTCTTC
few,TRBV4-1,TRBD2,TRBJ2-1,CASSQASGKVDEQFF,TGCGCCAGCAGCCAAGCTAGCGGGAAGGTCGATGAGCAGTTCTTC
.,TRBV28,.,TRBJ1-6,CASSLRVSSYNSPLHF,TGTGCCAGCAGTTTACGGGTTAGCTCCTATAATTCACCCCTCCACTTT
.,TRBV3-1,TRBD2,TRBJ2-1,CASSQDWGGRADNEQFF,TGTGCCAGCAGCCAAGATTGGGGCGGGAGGGCCGACAATGAGCAGTTCTTC